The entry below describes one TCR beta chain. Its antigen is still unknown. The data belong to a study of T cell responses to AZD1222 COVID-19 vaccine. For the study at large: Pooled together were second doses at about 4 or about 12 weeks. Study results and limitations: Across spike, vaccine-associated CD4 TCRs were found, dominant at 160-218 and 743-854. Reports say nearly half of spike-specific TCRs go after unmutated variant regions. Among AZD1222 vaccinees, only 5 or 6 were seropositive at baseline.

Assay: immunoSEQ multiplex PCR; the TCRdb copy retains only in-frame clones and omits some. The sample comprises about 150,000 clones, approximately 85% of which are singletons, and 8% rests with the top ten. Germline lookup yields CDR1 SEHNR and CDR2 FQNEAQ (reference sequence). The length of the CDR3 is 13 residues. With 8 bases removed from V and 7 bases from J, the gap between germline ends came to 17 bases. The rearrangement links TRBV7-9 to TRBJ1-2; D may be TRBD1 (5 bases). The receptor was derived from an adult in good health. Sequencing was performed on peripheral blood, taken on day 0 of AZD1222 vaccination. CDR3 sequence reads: CASSIQGGGGYTF. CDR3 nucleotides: TGTGCCAGCTCCATCCAGGGAGGCGGTGGCTACACCTTC.